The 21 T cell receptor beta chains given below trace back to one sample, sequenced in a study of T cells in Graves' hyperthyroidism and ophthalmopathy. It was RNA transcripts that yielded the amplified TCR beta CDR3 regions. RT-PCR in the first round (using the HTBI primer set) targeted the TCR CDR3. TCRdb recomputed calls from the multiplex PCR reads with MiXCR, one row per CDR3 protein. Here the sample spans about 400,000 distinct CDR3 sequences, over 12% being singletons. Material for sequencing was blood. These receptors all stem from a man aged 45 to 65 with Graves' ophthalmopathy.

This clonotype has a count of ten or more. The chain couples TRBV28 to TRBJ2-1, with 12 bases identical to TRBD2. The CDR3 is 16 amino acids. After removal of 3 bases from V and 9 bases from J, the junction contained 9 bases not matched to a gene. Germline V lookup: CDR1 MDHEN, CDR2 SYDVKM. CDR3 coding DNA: TGTGCCAGCAGTTTGTTAGGACTAGCGGGAAAGGTTGAGCAGTTCTTC. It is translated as CASSLLGLAGKVEQFF. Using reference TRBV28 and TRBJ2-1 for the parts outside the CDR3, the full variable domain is DVKVTQSSRYLVKRTGEKVFLECVQDMDHENMFWYRQDPGLGLRLIYFSYDVKMKEKGDIPEGYSVSREKKERFSLILESASTNQTSMYLCASSLLGLAGKVEQFFGPGTRLTVL.

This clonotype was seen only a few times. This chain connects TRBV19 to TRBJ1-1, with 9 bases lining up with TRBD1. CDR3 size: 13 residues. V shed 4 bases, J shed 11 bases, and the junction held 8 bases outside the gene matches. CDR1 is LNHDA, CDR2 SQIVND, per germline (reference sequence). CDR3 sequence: CASSTNRGQWAFF. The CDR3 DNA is TGTGCCAGTAGTACAAACAGGGGGCAATGGGCTTTCTTT.

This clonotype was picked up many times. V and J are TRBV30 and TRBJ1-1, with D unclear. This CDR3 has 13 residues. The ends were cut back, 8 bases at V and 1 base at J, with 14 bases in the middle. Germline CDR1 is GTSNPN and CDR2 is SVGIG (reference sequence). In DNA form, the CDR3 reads TGTGCCGGATGGAACAGACGGAACACTGAAGCTTTCTTT. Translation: CAGWNRRNTEAFF.

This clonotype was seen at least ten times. Written as DNA, the CDR3 is TGCAGTGCTAGAAATTTATACTATGGCTACACCTTC. Its protein product is CSARNLYYGYTF. This chain links TRBV20-1 with TRBJ1-2; D remains unclear. The CDR3 consists of 12 residues. V shed 2 bases and J shed 3 bases, with 7 bases lying between them. Germline V lookup: CDR1 DFQATT, CDR2 SNEGSKA (reference sequence).

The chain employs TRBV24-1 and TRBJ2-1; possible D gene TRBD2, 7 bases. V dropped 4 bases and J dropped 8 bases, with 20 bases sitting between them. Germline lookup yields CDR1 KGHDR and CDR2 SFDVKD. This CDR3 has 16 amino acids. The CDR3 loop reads CATSDRGGRDVDEQFF. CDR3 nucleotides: TGTGCCACCAGTGACAGGGGAGGGCGGGATGTGGATGAGCAGTTCTTC.

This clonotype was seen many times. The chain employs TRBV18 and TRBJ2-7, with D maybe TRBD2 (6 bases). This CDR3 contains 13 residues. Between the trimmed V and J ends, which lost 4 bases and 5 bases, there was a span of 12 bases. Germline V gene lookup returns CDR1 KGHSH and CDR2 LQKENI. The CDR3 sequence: CASSRSWGDEQYF. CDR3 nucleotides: TGTGCCAGCTCACGTTCTTGGGGGGACGAGCAGTACTTC.

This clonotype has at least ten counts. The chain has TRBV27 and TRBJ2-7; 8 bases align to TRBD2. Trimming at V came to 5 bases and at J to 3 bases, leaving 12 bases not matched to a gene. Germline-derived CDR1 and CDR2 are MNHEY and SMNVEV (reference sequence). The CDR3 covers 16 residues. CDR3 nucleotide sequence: TGTGCCAGCAGTAACCCCTTTAGCGGGGCGGGCTACGAGCAGTACTTC. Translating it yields CASSNPFSGAGYEQYF.

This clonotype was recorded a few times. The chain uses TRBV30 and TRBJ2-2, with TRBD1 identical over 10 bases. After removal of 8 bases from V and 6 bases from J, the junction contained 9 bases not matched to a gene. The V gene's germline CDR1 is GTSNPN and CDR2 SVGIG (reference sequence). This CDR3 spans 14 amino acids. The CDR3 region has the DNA TGTGCCGGGGGGCGGGACAGGGGTTCCGGGGAGCTGTTTTTT. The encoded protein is CAGGRDRGSGELFF.

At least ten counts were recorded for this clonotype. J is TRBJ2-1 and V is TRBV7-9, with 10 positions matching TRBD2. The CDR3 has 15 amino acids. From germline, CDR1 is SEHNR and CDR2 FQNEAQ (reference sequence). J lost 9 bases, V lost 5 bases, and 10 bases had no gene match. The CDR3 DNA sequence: TGTGCCAGCAGCCCAGCCCTAGCGGGAGTTCCTGAGCAGTTCTTC. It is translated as CASSPALAGVPEQFF.

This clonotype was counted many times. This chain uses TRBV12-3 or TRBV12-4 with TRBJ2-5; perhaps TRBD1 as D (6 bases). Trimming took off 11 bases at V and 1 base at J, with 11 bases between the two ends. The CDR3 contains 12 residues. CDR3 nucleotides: TGTGCCCGCCTCAGGGGCCAAGAGACCCAGTACTTC. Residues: CARLRGQETQYF.

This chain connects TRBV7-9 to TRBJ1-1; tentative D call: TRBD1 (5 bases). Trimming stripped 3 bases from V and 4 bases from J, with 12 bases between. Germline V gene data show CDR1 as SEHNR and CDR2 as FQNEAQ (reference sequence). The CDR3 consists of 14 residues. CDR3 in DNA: TGTGCCAGCAGCTTTGGGGGTGGGATCACTGAAGCTTTCTTT. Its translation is CASSFGGGITEAFF. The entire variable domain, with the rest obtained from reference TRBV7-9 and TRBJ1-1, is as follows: DTGVSQNPRHKITKRGQNVTFRCDPISEHNRLYWYRQTLGQGPEFLTYFQNEAQLEKSRLLSDRFSAERPKGSFSTLEIQRTEQGDSAMYLCASSFGGGITEAFFGQGTRLTVV.

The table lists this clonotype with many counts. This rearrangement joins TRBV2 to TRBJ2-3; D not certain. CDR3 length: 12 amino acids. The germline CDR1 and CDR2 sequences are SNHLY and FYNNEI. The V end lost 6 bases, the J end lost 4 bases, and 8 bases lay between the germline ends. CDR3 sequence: CASSGPADTQYF. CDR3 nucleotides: TGTGCCAGCAGCGGACCCGCAGATACGCAGTATTTT. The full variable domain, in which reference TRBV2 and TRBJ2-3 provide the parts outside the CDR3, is EPEVTQTPSHQVTQMGQEVILRCVPISNHLYFYWYRQILGQKVEFLVSFYNNEISEKSEIFDDQFSVERPDGSNFTLKIRSTKLEDSAMYFCASSGPADTQYFGPGTRLTVL.

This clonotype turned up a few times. The CDR3 DNA is TGTGCCAGCAGCTCATACCCGGGACAGGGGGCAGGTCGCGACGAGCAGTACTTC. This codes for CASSSYPGQGAGRDEQYF. This chain connects TRBV5-8 to TRBJ2-7, with TRBD1 matching over 12 bases. The CDR3 is made up of 18 amino acids. With 3 bases clipped from V and 5 bases from J, the junction kept 15 bases outside the gene matches. Germline loops: CDR1 SGHTS, CDR2 YDEGEE. Full variable domain (remainder filled in from reference TRBV5-8 and TRBJ2-7): EAGVTQSPTHLIKTRGQQATLRCSPISGHTSVYWYQQALGLGLQFLLWYDEGEERNRGNFPPRFSGRQFPNYSSELNVNALELEDSALYLCASSSYPGQGAGRDEQYFGPGTRLTVT.

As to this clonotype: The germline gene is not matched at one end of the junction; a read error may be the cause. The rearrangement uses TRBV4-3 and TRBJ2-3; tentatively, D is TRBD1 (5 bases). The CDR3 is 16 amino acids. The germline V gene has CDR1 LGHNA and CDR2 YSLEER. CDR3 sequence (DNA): TGCGCCAGCAACCAAGGAAAGGGGTCTGGAACAGATACGCAGTATTTT. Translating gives CASNQGKGSGTDTQYF.

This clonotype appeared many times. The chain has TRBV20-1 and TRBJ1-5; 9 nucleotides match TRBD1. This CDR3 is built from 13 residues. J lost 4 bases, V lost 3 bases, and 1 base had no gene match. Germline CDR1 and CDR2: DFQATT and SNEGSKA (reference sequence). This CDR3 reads CSARGQGNQPQHF. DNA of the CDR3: TGCAGTGCTAGGGGACAGGGAAATCAGCCCCAGCATTTT.

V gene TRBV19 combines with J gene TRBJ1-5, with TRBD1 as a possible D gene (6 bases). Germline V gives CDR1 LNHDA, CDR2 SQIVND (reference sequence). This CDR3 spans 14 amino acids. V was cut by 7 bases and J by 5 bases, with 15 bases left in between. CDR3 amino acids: CASTAAGADQPQHF. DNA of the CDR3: TGTGCCAGTACCGCGGCGGGGGCTGATCAGCCCCAGCATTTT.

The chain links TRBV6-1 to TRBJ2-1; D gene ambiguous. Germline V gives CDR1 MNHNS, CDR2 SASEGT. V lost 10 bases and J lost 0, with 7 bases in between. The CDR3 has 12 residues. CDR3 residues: CATQSSYNEQFF. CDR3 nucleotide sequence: TGTGCCACCCAAAGCTCCTACAATGAGCAGTTCTTC.

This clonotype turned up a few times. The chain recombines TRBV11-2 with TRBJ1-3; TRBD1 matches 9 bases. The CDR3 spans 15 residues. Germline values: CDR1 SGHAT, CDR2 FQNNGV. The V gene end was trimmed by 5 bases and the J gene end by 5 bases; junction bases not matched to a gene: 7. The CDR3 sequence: CASSGGQGTRNTIYF. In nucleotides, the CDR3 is TGTGCCAGCAGCGGCGGACAGGGGACGAGAAACACCATATATTTT. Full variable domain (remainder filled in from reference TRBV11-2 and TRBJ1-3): EAGVAQSPRYKIIEKRQSVAFWCNPISGHATLYWYQQILGQGPKLLIQFQNNGVVDDSQLPKDRFSAERLKGVDSTLKIQPAKLEDSAVYLCASSGGQGTRNTIYFGEGSWLTVV.

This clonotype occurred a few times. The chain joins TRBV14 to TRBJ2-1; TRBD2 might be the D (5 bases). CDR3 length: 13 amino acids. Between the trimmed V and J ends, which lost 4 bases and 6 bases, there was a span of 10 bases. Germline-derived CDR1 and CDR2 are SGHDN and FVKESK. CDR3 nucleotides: TGTGCCAGCAGCCCGAGGGTCACCAATGAGCAGTTCTTC. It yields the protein CASSPRVTNEQFF. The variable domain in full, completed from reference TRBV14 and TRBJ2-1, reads EAGVTQFPSHSVIEKGQTVTLRCDPISGHDNLYWYRRVMGKEIKFLLHFVKESKQDESGMPNNRFLAERTGGTYSTLKVQPAELEDSGVYFCASSPRVTNEQFFGPGTRLTVL.

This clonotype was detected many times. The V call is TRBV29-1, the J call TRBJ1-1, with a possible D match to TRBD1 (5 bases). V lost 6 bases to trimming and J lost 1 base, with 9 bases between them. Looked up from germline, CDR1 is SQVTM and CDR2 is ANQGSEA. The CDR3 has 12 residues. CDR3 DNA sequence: TGCAGCGTCGACGGACAGAACACTGAAGCTTTCTTT. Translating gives CSVDGQNTEAFF.

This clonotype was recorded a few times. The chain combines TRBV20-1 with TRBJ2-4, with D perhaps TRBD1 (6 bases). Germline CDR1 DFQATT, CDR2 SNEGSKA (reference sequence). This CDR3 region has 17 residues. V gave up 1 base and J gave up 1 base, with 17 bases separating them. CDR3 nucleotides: TGCAGTGCTAGAGGCCTAACCGCAGGGGTGGCCAAAAACATTCAGTACTTC. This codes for CSARGLTAGVAKNIQYF.